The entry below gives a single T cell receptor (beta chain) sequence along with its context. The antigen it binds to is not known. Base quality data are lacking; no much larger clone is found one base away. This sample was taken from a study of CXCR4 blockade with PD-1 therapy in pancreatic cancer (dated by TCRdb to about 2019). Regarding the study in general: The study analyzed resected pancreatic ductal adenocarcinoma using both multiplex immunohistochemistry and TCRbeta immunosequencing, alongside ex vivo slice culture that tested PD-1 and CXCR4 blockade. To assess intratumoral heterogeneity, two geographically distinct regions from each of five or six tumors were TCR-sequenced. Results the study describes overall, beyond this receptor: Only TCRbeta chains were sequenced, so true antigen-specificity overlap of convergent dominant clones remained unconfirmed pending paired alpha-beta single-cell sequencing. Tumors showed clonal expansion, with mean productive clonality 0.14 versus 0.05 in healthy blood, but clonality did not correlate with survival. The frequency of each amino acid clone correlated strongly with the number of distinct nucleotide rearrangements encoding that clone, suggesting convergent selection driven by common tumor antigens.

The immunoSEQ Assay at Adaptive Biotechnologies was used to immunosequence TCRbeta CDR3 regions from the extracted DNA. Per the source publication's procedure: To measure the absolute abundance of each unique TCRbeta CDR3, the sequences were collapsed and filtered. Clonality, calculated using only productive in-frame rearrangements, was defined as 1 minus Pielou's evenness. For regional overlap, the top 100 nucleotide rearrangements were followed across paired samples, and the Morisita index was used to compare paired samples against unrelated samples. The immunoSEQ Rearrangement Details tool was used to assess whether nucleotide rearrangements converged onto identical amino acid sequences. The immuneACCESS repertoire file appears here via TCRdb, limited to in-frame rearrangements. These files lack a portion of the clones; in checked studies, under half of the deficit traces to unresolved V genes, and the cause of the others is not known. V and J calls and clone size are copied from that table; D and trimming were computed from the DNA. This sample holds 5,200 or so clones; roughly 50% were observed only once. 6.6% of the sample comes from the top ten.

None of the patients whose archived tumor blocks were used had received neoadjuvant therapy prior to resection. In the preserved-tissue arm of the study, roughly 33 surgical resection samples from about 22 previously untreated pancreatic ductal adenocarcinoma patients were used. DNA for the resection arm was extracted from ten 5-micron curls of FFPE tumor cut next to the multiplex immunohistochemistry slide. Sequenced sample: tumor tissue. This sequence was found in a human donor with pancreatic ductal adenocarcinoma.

For the CDR3, the sequence is CASRRQGASGANVLTF. The base sequence is TGTGCCTCCCGGCGACAGGGGGCCAGTGGGGCCAACGTCCTGACTTTC. Rearrangement joined TRBV19 to TRBJ2-6, with 10 bases in between that match TRBD1. For this chain, trimming is 11 bases at the V end and 3 bases at the J end, and the number of junction bases without a gene match is 10. CDR1 and CDR2, looked up from the germline V gene (reference sequence), are LNHDA and SQIVND. Reading from cysteine to phenylalanine, the CDR3 counts 16 amino acids. Only the CDR3 DNA is retained, 48 bases long and in frame from the first base.